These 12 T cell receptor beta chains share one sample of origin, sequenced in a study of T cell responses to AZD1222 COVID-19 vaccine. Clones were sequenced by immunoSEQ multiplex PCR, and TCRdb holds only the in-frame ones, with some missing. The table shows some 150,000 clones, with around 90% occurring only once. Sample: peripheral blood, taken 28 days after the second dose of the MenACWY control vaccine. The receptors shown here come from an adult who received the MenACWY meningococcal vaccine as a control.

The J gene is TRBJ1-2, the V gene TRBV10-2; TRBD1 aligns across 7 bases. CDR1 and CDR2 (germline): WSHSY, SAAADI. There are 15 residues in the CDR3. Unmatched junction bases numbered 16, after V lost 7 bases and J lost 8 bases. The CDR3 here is CASNPRDSAYGGYTF. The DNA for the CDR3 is TGCGCCAGCAACCCCCGGGACAGCGCGTATGGAGGCTACACCTTC.

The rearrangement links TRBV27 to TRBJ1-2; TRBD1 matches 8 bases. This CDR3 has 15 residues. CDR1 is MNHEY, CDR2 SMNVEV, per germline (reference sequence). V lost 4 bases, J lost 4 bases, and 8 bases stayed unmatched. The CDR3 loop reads CASSSLRTGFYGYTF. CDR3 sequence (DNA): TGTGCCAGCAGTTCCCTAAGGACAGGGTTCTATGGCTACACCTTC.

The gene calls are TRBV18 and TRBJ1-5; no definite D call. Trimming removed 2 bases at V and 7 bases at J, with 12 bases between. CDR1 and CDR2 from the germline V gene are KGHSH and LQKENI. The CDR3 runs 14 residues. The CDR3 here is CASSPDASGQPQHF. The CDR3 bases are TGTGCCAGCTCACCAGATGCGTCGGGACAGCCCCAGCATTTT.

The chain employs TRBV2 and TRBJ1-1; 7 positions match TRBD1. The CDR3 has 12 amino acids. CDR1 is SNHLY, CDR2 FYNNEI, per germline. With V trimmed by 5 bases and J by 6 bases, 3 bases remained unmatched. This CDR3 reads CASSRQGPEAFF. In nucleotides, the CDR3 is TGTGCCAGCAGTCGACAGGGACCTGAAGCTTTCTTT.

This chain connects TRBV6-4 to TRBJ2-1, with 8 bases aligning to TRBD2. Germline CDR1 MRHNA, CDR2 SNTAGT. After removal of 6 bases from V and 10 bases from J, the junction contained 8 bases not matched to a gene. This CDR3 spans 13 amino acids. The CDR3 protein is CASSEREMKEQFF. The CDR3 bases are TGTGCCAGCAGCGAGCGGGAGATGAAGGAGCAGTTCTTC.

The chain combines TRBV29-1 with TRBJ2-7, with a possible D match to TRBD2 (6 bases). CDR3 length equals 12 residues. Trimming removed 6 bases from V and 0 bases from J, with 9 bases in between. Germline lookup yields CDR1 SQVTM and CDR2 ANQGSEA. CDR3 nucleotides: TGCAGCGTATCGGGAGACTCCTACGAGCAGTACTTC. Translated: CSVSGDSYEQYF.

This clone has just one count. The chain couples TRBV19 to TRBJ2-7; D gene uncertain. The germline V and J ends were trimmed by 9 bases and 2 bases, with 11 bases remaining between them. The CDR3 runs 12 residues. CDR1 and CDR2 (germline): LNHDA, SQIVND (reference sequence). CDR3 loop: CASSGRAYEQYF. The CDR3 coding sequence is TGTGCCAGCAGTGGAAGGGCCTACGAGCAGTACTTC.

The CDR3 here is CASVGEGTDTQYF. CDR3 coding DNA: TGTGCCAGCGTAGGGGAAGGAACAGATACGCAGTATTTT. The rearrangement uses TRBV28 and TRBJ2-3; TRBD1 is a possible D gene (5 bases). CDR3 length: 13 amino acids. The germline V gene has CDR1 MDHEN and CDR2 SYDVKM. Trimming removed 8 bases at V and 3 bases at J, with 12 bases between.

This CDR3 reads CASSVVPKGETEAFF. The CDR3 nucleotides read TGTGCCAGCAGCGTAGTCCCCAAAGGGGAAACTGAAGCTTTCTTT. The V and J genes are TRBV9 and TRBJ1-1, with D maybe TRBD1 (5 bases). The germline CDR1 and CDR2 sequences are SGDLS and YYNGEE. The CDR3 loop spans 15 amino acids. Trimming stripped 0 bases from V and 5 bases from J, with 14 bases between.

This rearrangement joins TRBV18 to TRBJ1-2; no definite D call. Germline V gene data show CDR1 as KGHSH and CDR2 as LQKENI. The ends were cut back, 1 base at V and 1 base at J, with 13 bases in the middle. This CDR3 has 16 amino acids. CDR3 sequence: CASSPLNPPDNYGYTF. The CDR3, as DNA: TGTGCCAGCTCACCACTCAATCCACCAGATAACTATGGCTACACCTTC.

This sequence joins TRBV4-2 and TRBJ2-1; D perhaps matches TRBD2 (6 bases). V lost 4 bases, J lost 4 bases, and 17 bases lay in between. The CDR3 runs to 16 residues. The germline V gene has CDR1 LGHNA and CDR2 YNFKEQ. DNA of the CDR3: TGTGCCAGCAGCCCTACACCCCACCGGGGGTACAATGAGCAGTTCTTC. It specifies CASSPTPHRGYNEQFF.

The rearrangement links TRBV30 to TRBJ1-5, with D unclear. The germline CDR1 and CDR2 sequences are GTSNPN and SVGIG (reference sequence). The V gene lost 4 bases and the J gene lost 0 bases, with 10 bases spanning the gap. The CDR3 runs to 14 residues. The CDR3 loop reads CAWNGINSNQPQHF. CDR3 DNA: TGTGCCTGGAACGGAATAAATAGCAATCAGCCCCAGCATTTT.